This is a list of T cell receptor beta chains from one sample in a study of siplizumab effects on memory and regulatory T cells. The method was immunoSEQ multiplex PCR; TCRdb's version includes in-frame clones alone and lacks a portion of them. The profile covers fewer than 120,000 clones, with around nine tenths appearing a single time and 1.3% taken by the ten largest. The specimen was CD4+ T cells sorted from blood. The receptors were gathered from a human donor in good health. Each CDR3 is given with its conserved first and last residue. The order of the fields is D gene, V gene, clone size, J gene, CDR3 DNA, CDR3 protein. The D gene is left open where the match is weak. Clone size is given for some rows only: seen once, a few or many times, or a class if the clone is expanded.

>TRBD2|TRBV15|.|TRBJ2-1
TGTGCCACCAGCGTTAGCGGGGTCTACAATGAGCAGTTCTTC
CATSVSGVYNEQFF
>TRBD1|TRBV29-1|.|TRBJ1-1
TGCAGCGTGACGGAAAGGACAGGAGACACTGAAGCTTTCTTT
CSVTERTGDTEAFF
>.|TRBV18|.|TRBJ2-1
TGTGCCAGCTCCCCGAGCGGGCTAGGCGGGAACAATGAGCAGTTCTTC
CASSPSGLGGNNEQFF
>.|TRBV10-1|.|TRBJ2-7
TGCGCCAGCAGTGAGTCCGGCGATCCCTCATCCTACGAGCAGTACTTC
CASSESGDPSSYEQYF
>.|TRBV7-9|.|TRBJ1-4
TGTGCCAGCAGCTTAGCCTCAGGGACTGCTAATGAAAAACTGTTTTTT
CASSLASGTANEKLFF
>.|TRBV25-1|.|TRBJ1-3
TGTGCCAGCAGTGAATATTCAGGAGGCTCTGGAAACACCATATATTTT
CASSEYSGGSGNTIYF
>TRBD2|TRBV5-1|.|TRBJ2-7
TGCGCCAGCAGCTTGGACGGGGGACTAGCTGACGAGCAGTACTTC
CASSLDGGLADEQYF
>TRBD1|TRBV15|.|TRBJ2-7
TGTGCCACCAGCAGAGGCGGGACAGGGGTAGGCGAGCAGTACTTC
CATSRGGTGVGEQYF
>TRBD2|TRBV4-2|.|TRBJ2-2
TGTGCCAGCAGCCAAGATCCCGGACTAGCGGGGAACACCGGGGAGCTGTTTTTT
CASSQDPGLAGNTGELFF
>.|TRBV2|.|TRBJ1-5
TGTGCCAGCAGTGATATAAGCAATCAGCCCCAGCATTTT
CASSDISNQPQHF
>.|TRBV7-9|.|TRBJ2-1
TGTGCCAGCAGCCGTTGGGGCGGGGACGCCTACAATGAGCAGTTCTTC
CASSRWGGDAYNEQFF
>.|TRBV5-8|.|TRBJ2-7
TGTGCCAGCAGCAACCGGGGACACAGGGCTCTCGAGCAGTACTTC
CASSNRGHRALEQYF
>.|TRBV5-6|once|TRBJ2-5
TGTGCCAGCAGCCCACCGGGCAGGGGACCAGAGACCCAGTACTTC
CASSPPGRGPETQYF
>.|TRBV7-2|.|TRBJ1-4
TGTGCCAGCAGCTTAGTCTCCCTTTTACAGGGAGGAGATGAAAAACTGTTTTTT
CASSLVSLLQGGDEKLFF
>.|TRBV6-1|.|TRBJ1-2
TGTGCCAGCAGTGTGGCTCTCTATGGCTACACCTTC
CASSVALYGYTF
>.|TRBV6-5|.|TRBJ1-1
TGTGCCAGCAGCCAGGGGAACACTGAAGCTTTCTTT
CASSQGNTEAFF
>.|TRBV21-1|.|TRBJ1-5
TGTGCCAGCAGCTCTTCAAAGGACGGGGATCGGGGGCCCCAGCATTTT
CASSSSKDGDRGPQHF
>.|TRBV25-1|.|TRBJ1-2
TGTGCCAGCAGACCCGCAGGGAGTTCGAACTATGGCTACACCTTC
CASRPAGSSNYGYTF
>.|TRBV29-1|few|TRBJ1-1
TGCAGCGTTCGCCCTTTGAACACTGAAGCTTTCTTT
CSVRPLNTEAFF
>TRBD2|TRBV2|.|TRBJ2-7
TGTGCCAGCAGCCCTAGCGGGGCCTTCTCCTACGAGCAGTACTTC
CASSPSGAFSYEQYF
>TRBD1|TRBV7-9|.|TRBJ1-3
TGTGCCAGCAGCGGACAGGGCTCTGGAAACACCATATATTTT
CASSGQGSGNTIYF
>.|TRBV5-1|once|TRBJ1-3
TGCGCCAGCAGCTTGGCCGTGGGGGCGCGGGGAAACACCATATATTTT
CASSLAVGARGNTIYF
>.|TRBV20-1|.|TRBJ2-3
TGCAGTGCTTCCGGACTAGGGGGGCAGTATTTT
CSASGLGGQYF
>.|TRBV25-1|.|TRBJ1-4
TGTGCCAGCAGTCAAGATGAAAAACTGTTTTTT
CASSQDEKLFF
>.|TRBV27|once|TRBJ1-1
TGTGCCAGCAGTCTTTTCAAGGGGATTGAAGCTTTCTTT
CASSLFKGIEAFF
>.|TRBV5-1|.|TRBJ2-7
TGCGCCAGCAGCTTGGCCTTGGCAGCCTCCTACGAGCAGTACTTC
CASSLALAASYEQYF
>TRBD2|TRBV7-3|.|TRBJ2-3
TGTGCCAGCAGCCCTAAGGCGGGAGCTTTGGATACGCAGTATTTT
CASSPKAGALDTQYF
>.|TRBV6-1|.|TRBJ2-7
TGTGCCATTGAAGCGACCGGGGACCCCTACGAGCAGTACTTC
CAIEATGDPYEQYF
>.|TRBV25-1|.|TRBJ2-7
TGTGCCAGCACAAGGGGGGTAGAGCAGTACTTC
CASTRGVEQYF
>.|TRBV5-1|.|TRBJ1-1
TGCGCCAGCAGCAACAGCGGGGTATCCACTGAAGCTTTCTTT
CASSNSGVSTEAFF
>.|TRBV7-9|.|TRBJ1-4
TGTGCCAGCAGAAACCGGGCCTTAAATGAAAAACTGTTTTTT
CASRNRALNEKLFF
>TRBD1|TRBV11-2|.|TRBJ1-1
TGTGCCAGCAGCGCACAGGGGTGGGGCACTGAAGCTTTCTTT
CASSAQGWGTEAFF
>.|TRBV5-4|.|TRBJ1-4
TGTGCCAGCAGCTTGGATCAGCTTAATGAAAAACTGTTTTTT
CASSLDQLNEKLFF
>.|TRBV19|.|TRBJ2-6
TGTGCCAGTAGTAGGGGGGGCTTGAGGTCTGGGGCCAACGTCCTGACTTTC
CASSRGGLRSGANVLTF
>.|TRBV7-9|.|TRBJ2-6
TGTGCCAGCATCCCAAGGGGGGCCTCTGGGGCCAACGTCCTGACTTTC
CASIPRGASGANVLTF
>.|TRBV7-9|.|TRBJ1-1
TGTGCCAGCAGCTCCAAGGGAGGAAACACTGAAGCTTTCTTT
CASSSKGGNTEAFF
>.|TRBV6-6|once|TRBJ2-7
TGTGCCAGCAGTTCAGCGCCCTCCTACGAGCAGTACTTC
CASSSAPSYEQYF
>.|TRBV7-2|once|TRBJ1-1
TGTGCCAGCAGCATCAGGGACTCCATGAACACTGAAGCTTTCTTT
CASSIRDSMNTEAFF
>.|TRBV5-1|.|TRBJ2-3
TGCGCCAGCAGCTTGGAGGCAGGAAGGGATACGCAGTATTTT
CASSLEAGRDTQYF
>.|TRBV7-2|.|TRBJ1-5
TGTGCCAGCAGCGCAATGGGAGGCAATCAGCCCCAGCATTTT
CASSAMGGNQPQHF
>.|TRBV6-5|.|TRBJ1-1
TGTGCCAGCAGTAGAGACAGGAACACTGAAGCTTTCTTT
CASSRDRNTEAFF
>TRBD2|TRBV28|.|TRBJ2-7
TGTGCCAGCAGTTCCCGGGGGACTAGCGGGAGAGGACCCTACGAGCAGTACTTC
CASSSRGTSGRGPYEQYF
>.|TRBV6-1|once|TRBJ1-2
TGTGCCAGCAGTGATCCCACCCGGGCCCTCTATGGCTACACCTTC
CASSDPTRALYGYTF
>TRBD2|TRBV10-2|.|TRBJ2-7
TGCGCCAGCAGTGAGCGGACTAGCGGCAACGAGCAGTACTTC
CASSERTSGNEQYF
>TRBD1|TRBV6-1|.|TRBJ2-7
TGTGCCAGCAGTGCTCGGGACAGGGGACTCTCCTACGAGCAGTACTTC
CASSARDRGLSYEQYF
>.|TRBV7-6|.|TRBJ1-1
TGTGCCAGCAGCTATCGGGCGGACACTGAAGCTTTCTTT
CASSYRADTEAFF
>.|TRBV5-1|.|TRBJ2-7
TGCGCCAGCAGCTTGGGGTCATCCTACGAGCAGTACTTC
CASSLGSSYEQYF
>TRBD2|TRBV11-3|.|TRBJ2-3
TGTGCCAGCAGCACCAGCGGGAGTTCAGATACGCAGTATTTT
CASSTSGSSDTQYF
>.|TRBV7-3|.|TRBJ1-1
TGTGCCAGCAGCCCCAGGACAGACACTGAAGCTTTCTTT
CASSPRTDTEAFF
>.|TRBV5-1|.|TRBJ1-1
TGCGCCAGCAGCTTGGTGGGGGCTGCCGACACTGAAGCTTTCTTT
CASSLVGAADTEAFF
>.|TRBV18|few|TRBJ2-5
TGTGCCAGCTCACCATTTGGGGACGGAGAGACCCAGTACTTC
CASSPFGDGETQYF
>TRBD2|TRBV7-7|.|TRBJ2-3
TGTGCCAGCAGTATTAGCGGGGGGCAAGATACGCAGTATTTT
CASSISGGQDTQYF
>TRBD2|TRBV19|.|TRBJ2-1
TGTGCCAGTAGTAGTAGCGGGAGATCCTACAATGAGCAGTTCTTC
CASSSSGRSYNEQFF
>TRBD1|TRBV14|.|TRBJ1-5
TGTGCCAGCAGCCAACATTACAGGGGGTTTCAGCCCCAGCATTTT
CASSQHYRGFQPQHF